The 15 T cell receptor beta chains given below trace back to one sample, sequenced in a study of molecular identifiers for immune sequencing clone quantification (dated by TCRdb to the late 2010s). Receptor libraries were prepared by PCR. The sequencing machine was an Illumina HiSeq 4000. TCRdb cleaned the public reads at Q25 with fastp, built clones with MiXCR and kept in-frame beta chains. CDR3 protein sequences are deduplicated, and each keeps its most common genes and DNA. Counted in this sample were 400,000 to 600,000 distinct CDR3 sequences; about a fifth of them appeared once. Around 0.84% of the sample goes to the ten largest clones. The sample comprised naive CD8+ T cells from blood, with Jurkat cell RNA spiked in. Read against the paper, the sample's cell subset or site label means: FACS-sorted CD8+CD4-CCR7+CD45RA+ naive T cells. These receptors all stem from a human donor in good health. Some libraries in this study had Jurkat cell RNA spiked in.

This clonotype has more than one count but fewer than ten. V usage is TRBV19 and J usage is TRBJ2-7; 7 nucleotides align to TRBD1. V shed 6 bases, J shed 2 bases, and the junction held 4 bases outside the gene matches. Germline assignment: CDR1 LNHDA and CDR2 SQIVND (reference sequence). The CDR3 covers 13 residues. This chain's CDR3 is CASSTGATYEQYF. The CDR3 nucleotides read TGTGCCAGTAGCACAGGGGCCACCTACGAGCAGTACTTC.

Here the CDR3 reads CASSPRLAGLECTQYF. The CDR3 DNA sequence: TGTGCCAGCAGCCCCAGACTAGCTGGTTTAGAATGTACGCAGTATTTT. This chain links TRBV6-2 or TRBV6-3 with TRBJ2-3; 7 positions agree with TRBD2. This CDR3 is 16 amino acids long. V lost 6 bases and J lost 8; bases outside the gene matches: 17. Per germline, CDR1 MNHEY and CDR2 SVGEGT.

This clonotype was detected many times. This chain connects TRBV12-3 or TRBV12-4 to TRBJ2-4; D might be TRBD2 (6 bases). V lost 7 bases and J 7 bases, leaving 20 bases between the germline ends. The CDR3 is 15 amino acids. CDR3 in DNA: TGTGCCAGCACCCCGCAGGAGGGGCTCTGGAACATTCAGTACTTC. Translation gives CASTPQEGLWNIQYF.

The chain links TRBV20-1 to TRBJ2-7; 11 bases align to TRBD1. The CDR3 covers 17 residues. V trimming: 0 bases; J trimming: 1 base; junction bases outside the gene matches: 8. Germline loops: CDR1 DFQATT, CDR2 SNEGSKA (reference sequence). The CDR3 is CSARDSGTGGRSYEQYF. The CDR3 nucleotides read TGCAGTGCTAGAGATTCGGGGACAGGGGGTAGGTCCTACGAGCAGTACTTC.

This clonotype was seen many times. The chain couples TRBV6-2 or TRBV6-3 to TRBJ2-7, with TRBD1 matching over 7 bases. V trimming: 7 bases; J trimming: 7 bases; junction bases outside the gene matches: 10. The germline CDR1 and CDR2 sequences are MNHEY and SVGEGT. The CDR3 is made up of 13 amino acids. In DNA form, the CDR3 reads TGTGCCAGCAACCCGGACAGGAGCACTGAGCAGTACTTC. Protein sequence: CASNPDRSTEQYF.

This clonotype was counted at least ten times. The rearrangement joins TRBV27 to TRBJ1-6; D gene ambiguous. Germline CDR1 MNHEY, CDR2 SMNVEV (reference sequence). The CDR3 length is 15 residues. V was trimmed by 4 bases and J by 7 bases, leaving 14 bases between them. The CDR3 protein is CASSSLPLINSPLHF. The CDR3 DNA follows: TGTGCCAGCAGTTCCCTCCCGTTAATCAATTCACCCCTCCACTTT.

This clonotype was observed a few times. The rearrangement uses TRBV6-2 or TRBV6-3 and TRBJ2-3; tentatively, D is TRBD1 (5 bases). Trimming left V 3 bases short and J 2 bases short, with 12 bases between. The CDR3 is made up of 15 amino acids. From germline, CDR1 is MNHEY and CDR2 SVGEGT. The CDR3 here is CASSYSPGITDTQYF. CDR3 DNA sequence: TGTGCCAGCAGTTATAGTCCAGGGATCACAGATACGCAGTATTTT.

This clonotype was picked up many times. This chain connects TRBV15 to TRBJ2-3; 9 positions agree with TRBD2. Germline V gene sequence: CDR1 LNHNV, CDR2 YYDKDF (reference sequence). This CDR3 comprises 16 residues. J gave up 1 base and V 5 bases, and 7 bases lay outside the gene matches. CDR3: CATSDSGGWGTDTQYF. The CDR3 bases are TGTGCCACCAGCGATAGCGGGGGCTGGGGCACAGATACGCAGTATTTT.

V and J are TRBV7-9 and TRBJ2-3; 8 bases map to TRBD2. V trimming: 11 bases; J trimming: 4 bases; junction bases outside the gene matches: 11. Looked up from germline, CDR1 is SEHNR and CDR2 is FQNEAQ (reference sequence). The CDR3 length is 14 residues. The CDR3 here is CACSGTMGADTQYF. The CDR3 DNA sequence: TGTGCCTGTAGCGGGACTATGGGTGCAGATACGCAGTATTTT. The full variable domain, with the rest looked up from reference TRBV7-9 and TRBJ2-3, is DTGVSQNPRHKITKRGQNVTFRCDPISEHNRLYWYRQTLGQGPEFLTYFQNEAQLEKSRLLSDRFSAERPKGSFSTLEIQRTEQGDSAMYLCACSGTMGADTQYFGPGTRLTVL.

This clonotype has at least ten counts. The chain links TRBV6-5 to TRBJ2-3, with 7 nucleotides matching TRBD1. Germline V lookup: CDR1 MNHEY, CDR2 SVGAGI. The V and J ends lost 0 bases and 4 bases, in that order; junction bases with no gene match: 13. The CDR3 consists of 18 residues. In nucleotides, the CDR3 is TGTGCCAGCAGTTACTCAGCCCACCGGGACAGTCGCCCAGATACGCAGTATTTT. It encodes CASSYSAHRDSRPDTQYF.

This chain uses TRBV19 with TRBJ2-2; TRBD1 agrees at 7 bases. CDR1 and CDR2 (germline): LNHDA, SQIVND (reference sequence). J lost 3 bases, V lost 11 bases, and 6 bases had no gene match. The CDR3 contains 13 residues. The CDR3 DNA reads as TGTGCCGTGACAGGGCCTTACACCGGGGAGCTGTTTTTT. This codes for CAVTGPYTGELFF.

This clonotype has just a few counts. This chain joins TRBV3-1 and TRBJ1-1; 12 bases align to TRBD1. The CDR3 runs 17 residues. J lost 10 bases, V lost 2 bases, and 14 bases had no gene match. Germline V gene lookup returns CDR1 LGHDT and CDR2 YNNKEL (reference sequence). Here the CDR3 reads CASSQTTRDRGPLRAFF. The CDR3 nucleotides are TGTGCCAGCAGCCAAACTACCCGGGACAGGGGGCCTTTACGAGCTTTCTTT.

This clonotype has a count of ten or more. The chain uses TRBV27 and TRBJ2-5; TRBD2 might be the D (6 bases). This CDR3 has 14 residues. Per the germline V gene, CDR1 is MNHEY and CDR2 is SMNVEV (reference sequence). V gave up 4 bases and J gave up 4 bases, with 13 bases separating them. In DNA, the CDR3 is TGTGCCAGCAGTTCGGGACTGTTAGCAGAGACCCAGTACTTC. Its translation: CASSSGLLAETQYF.

The CDR3 is CASSPGPMYQETQYF. DNA of the CDR3: TGTGCCAGCAGTCCGGGACCGATGTACCAAGAGACCCAGTACTTC. The V gene is TRBV27, the J gene TRBJ2-5; D is tentatively TRBD1 or TRBD2 (5 bases each). This CDR3 has 15 amino acids. V lost 5 bases, J lost 0 bases, and 13 bases lay in between. Germline CDR1 and CDR2: MNHEY and SMNVEV (reference sequence).

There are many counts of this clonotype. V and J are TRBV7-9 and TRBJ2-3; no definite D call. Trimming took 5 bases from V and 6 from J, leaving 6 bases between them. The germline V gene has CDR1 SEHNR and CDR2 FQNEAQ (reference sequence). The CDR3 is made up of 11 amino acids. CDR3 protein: CASSMRDTQYF. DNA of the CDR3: TGTGCCAGCAGCATGCGGGATACGCAGTATTTT.